One sample yielded the 19 T cell receptor beta chains listed below, sequenced in a study of T cell responses to AZD1222 COVID-19 vaccine. Assay: immunoSEQ multiplex PCR; the TCRdb copy retains only in-frame clones and omits some. The data contain 110,000 or so clones, about 82% of them seen just once; the ten biggest clones take up roughly 18%. This sample comprised peripheral blood, obtained 28 days after the second AZD1222 dose. The receptors originated from an adult who received the AZD1222 COVID-19 vaccine.

CDR3 protein: CASGRTSGQSTDTQYF. CDR3 bases: TGTGCCAGCGGGCGGACTAGCGGGCAGAGCACAGATACGCAGTATTTT. The chain links TRBV14 to TRBJ2-3, with 11 bases matching TRBD2. Germline values: CDR1 SGHDN, CDR2 FVKESK. J gave up 0 bases and V 8 bases, and 7 bases lay outside the gene matches. The CDR3 contains 16 residues.

V gene TRBV7-3 combines with J gene TRBJ2-7; unclear D gene. There are 13 residues in the CDR3. CDR1 and CDR2 from the germline V gene are SGHTA and FQGTGA. V shed 1 base and J shed 6 bases, with 10 bases lying between them. CDR3 bases: TGTGCCAGCAGCTTAAGCATAGGGATCGAGCAGTACTTC. Its translation: CASSLSIGIEQYF. The full variable domain, in which reference TRBV7-3 and TRBJ2-7 provide the parts outside the CDR3, is GAGVSQTPSNKVTEKGKYVELRCDPISGHTALYWYRQSLGQGPEFLIYFQGTGAADDSGLPNDRFFAVRPEGSVSTLKIQRTERGDSAVYLCASSLSIGIEQYFGPGTRLTVT.

The chain recombines TRBV4-3 with TRBJ2-2; 11 bases line up with TRBD2. Germline V CDR1 and CDR2: LGHNA, YSLEER. The CDR3 runs to 17 residues. Trimming took 0 bases from V and 9 from J; bases not matched to a gene: 9. The CDR3 DNA is TGCGCCAGCAGCCAAGATCTAGCTAGCGGGGGGCGTTGGGAGCTGTTTTTT. Protein product: CASSQDLASGGRWELFF.

This rearrangement joins TRBV5-5 to TRBJ2-3; TRBD2 aligns across 7 bases. Losses at the gene ends were 0 bases for V and 3 bases for J; bases not matched to a gene: 4. This CDR3 contains 15 residues. Per the germline V gene, CDR1 is SGHKS and CDR2 is YYEKEE (reference sequence). The CDR3 region is CASSLAGLVTDTQYF. The CDR3 DNA reads TGTGCCAGCAGCTTGGCCGGACTAGTTACAGATACGCAGTATTTT.

CDR3 amino acids: CASSLALVRTEAFF. CDR3 nucleotides: TGCGCCAGCAGCTTGGCCCTCGTGAGGACTGAAGCTTTCTTT. The gene calls are TRBV5-1 and TRBJ1-1, with D uncertain. The length of the CDR3 is 14 residues. The germline V and J ends were trimmed by 0 bases and 5 bases, with 11 bases remaining between them. Looked up from germline, CDR1 is SGHRS and CDR2 is YFSETQ.

The rearrangement uses TRBV11-2 and TRBJ1-2; 7 bases agree with TRBD1. CDR3 length: 15 residues. The V segment lost 5 bases and the J segment 4 bases; nucleotides outside the gene matches: 10. Per germline, CDR1 SGHAT and CDR2 FQNNGV. The CDR3 here is CASSPNDRDIYGYTF. The CDR3 DNA reads TGTGCCAGCAGCCCAAACGACAGGGACATCTATGGCTACACCTTC.

The chain has TRBV2 and TRBJ2-1; 15 bases agree with TRBD2. Trimming cost V 6 bases and J 1 base; bases outside gene matches: 10. The CDR3 is 19 residues long. Germline-derived CDR1 and CDR2 are SNHLY and FYNNEI. CDR3 in amino acids: CASSPLQGLAGGSYNEQFF. CDR3 DNA sequence: TGTGCCAGCAGCCCCCTCCAGGGACTAGCGGGGGGTTCCTACAATGAGCAGTTCTTC.

This sequence joins TRBV1 and TRBJ2-1; TRBD2, the D gene given by the table, was not confirmed from the DNA. TRBV1 is reported as a pseudogene. The CDR3 has 19 residues. CDR3 DNA: TGCACCAGCAGCCAAGATCCGGCTAGCGGGAGGAGCTCCTACAATGAGCAGTTCTTC. Protein: CTSSQDPASGRSSYNEQFF.

The table lists this clone with a count of one. V usage is TRBV16 and J usage is TRBJ2-1; D is unclear. V was pared by 0 bases and J by 1 base, with 16 bases between. The CDR3 has 18 residues. The V gene's germline CDR1 is KGHSY and CDR2 FQNENV. CDR3 sequence reads: CASSQSRSFISSYNEQFF. CDR3 bases: TGTGCCAGCAGCCAATCGAGGTCCTTCATCTCTTCCTACAATGAGCAGTTCTTC.

The rearrangement links TRBV19 to TRBJ1-1; tentative D call: TRBD1 (5 bases). Germline loops: CDR1 LNHDA, CDR2 SQIVND (reference sequence). V lost 2 bases and J lost 0, with 22 bases in between. CDR3 size: 19 residues. The CDR3 protein is CASSIRFGGADLMNTEAFF. For the CDR3, the DNA is TGTGCCAGTAGTATAAGGTTCGGAGGGGCAGACCTTATGAACACTGAAGCTTTCTTT. Drawing the rest from reference TRBV19 and TRBJ1-1, the complete variable domain is DGGITQSPKYLFRKEGQNVTLSCEQNLNHDAMYWYRQDPGQGLRLIYYSQIVNDFQKGDIAEGYSVSREKKESFPLTVTSAQKNPTAFYLCASSIRFGGADLMNTEAFFGQGTRLTVV.

This chain uses TRBV6-5 with TRBJ1-6, with D unclear. The CDR3 extends over 14 amino acids. Germline CDR1 is MNHEY and CDR2 is SVGAGI. V lost 6 bases to trimming and J lost 3 bases, with 9 bases between them. DNA for the CDR3: TGTGCCAGCAGAACTGAACTCTATAATTCACCCCTCCACTTT. As protein: CASRTELYNSPLHF.

This chain links TRBV19 with TRBJ1-5, with unresolved D. Trimming cost V 7 bases and J 1 base, with 8 bases left between them. The V gene's germline CDR1 is LNHDA and CDR2 SQIVND (reference sequence). The CDR3 length is 13 residues. The CDR3 is CASKSQSNQPQHF. In DNA form, the CDR3 reads TGTGCCAGTAAGTCCCAGAGCAATCAGCCCCAGCATTTT.

The chain combines TRBV7-6 with TRBJ2-7; 13 bases are a match to TRBD2. The germline CDR1 and CDR2 sequences are SGHVS and FNYEAQ. With V trimmed by 1 base and J by 5 bases, 5 bases remained unmatched. This CDR3 contains 16 residues. The CDR3 region has the DNA TGTGCCAGCAGCTTAGGGACTAGCGGGAGCGGTGACGAGCAGTACTTC. The encoded protein is CASSLGTSGSGDEQYF.

The chain recombines TRBV5-1 with TRBJ2-7; no clear D gene. Trimming took 2 bases from V and 0 from J, leaving 9 bases between them. The CDR3 is 14 residues long. Germline V gene lookup returns CDR1 SGHRS and CDR2 YFSETQ. This chain's CDR3 is CASSLQSNSYEQYF. CDR3 DNA: TGCGCCAGCAGCTTACAGTCAAACTCCTACGAGCAGTACTTC. Full variable domain (remainder filled in from reference TRBV5-1 and TRBJ2-7): KAGVTQTPRYLIKTRGQQVTLSCSPISGHRSVSWYQQTPGQGLQFLFEYFSETQRNKGNFPGRFSGRQFSNSRSEMNVSTLELGDSALYLCASSLQSNSYEQYFGPGTRLTVT.

Concerning this clone itself: The same CDR3 can be traced to other DNA sequences in this sample. The gene calls are TRBV7-9 and TRBJ2-7; D unresolved. CDR3 size: 11 residues. The V end was cut by 5 bases, the J end by 3 bases, with 5 bases between. Germline-derived CDR1 and CDR2 are SEHNR and FQNEAQ (reference sequence). The CDR3 nucleotides are TGTGCCAGCAGCCCAGACTACGAGCAGTACTTC. Amino acids: CASSPDYEQYF. Together with reference TRBV7-9 and TRBJ2-7, the CDR3 gives the full variable domain: DTGVSQNPRHKITKRGQNVTFRCDPISEHNRLYWYRQTLGQGPEFLTYFQNEAQLEKSRLLSDRFSAERPKGSFSTLEIQRTEQGDSAMYLCASSPDYEQYFGPGTRLTVT.

V is TRBV7-2 and J is TRBJ2-7; 10 nucleotides agree with TRBD1. Trimming at V came to 3 bases and at J to 7 bases, leaving 6 bases not matched to a gene. CDR1 is SGHTA, CDR2 FQGNSA, per germline. The CDR3 extends over 14 amino acids. The CDR3 loop reads CASSFRQGADEQYF. For the CDR3, the DNA is TGTGCCAGCAGCTTTCGACAGGGGGCTGATGAGCAGTACTTC.

The chain has TRBV7-6 and TRBJ2-7, with TRBD2 identical over 10 bases. This CDR3 spans 18 amino acids. CDR1 and CDR2 from the germline V gene are SGHVS and FNYEAQ. J lost 3 bases, V lost 2 bases, and 13 bases had no gene match. CDR3 nucleotide sequence: TGTGCCAGCAGCTTATCGGGGCGAACTAGCGGGAAAAGCTACGAGCAGTACTTC. Translated: CASSLSGRTSGKSYEQYF.

The chain is built from TRBV30 and TRBJ1-1; D may be TRBD1 (6 bases). This CDR3 region has 13 residues. With 7 bases removed from V and 0 bases from J, the gap between germline ends came to 12 bases. Germline CDR1 is GTSNPN and CDR2 is SVGIG (reference sequence). The CDR3 nucleotides are TGTGCCTCCCGGGACAACATGAACACTGAAGCTTTCTTT. Its protein product is CASRDNMNTEAFF.

The chain joins TRBV3-1 (or the pseudogene TRBV3-2) to TRBJ2-5, with D maybe TRBD2 (6 bases). Germline V gene data show CDR1 as LGHDT and CDR2 as YNNKEL (reference sequence). The CDR3 is 15 residues long. With 1 base removed from V and 7 bases from J, the gap between germline ends came to 16 bases. The DNA of the CDR3 is TGTGCCAGCAGCCAAGTTTCCCGCTGGGGAGGGACCCAGTACTTC. This gives the protein CASSQVSRWGGTQYF.